Here is one TCR beta chain with its context. Its cognate antigen is unknown. Repertoires were generated with immunoSEQ multiplex PCR, while TCRdb's copy carries only in-frame clones and drops some. The data show approximately 60,000 clones, around 83% seen once. The data originate from a study of Tregs in tolerant kidney transplant recipients. General observations from the study: No direct test of biological reproducibility was done here. Activated donor B cell expansion appeared to reveal the most relevant donor-specific TCRbeta repertoire.

Trimming removed 1 base from V and 1 base from J; junction bases left unmatched: 9. The CDR3 has 18 residues. From germline, CDR1 is MGHRA and CDR2 YSYEKL. This clonotype was sampled from a human donor in good health. Sequencing was carried out using CD4+ T cells from blood. This chain joins TRBV4-1 and TRBJ2-7; 11 bases match TRBD2. The CDR3 DNA reads TGCGCCAGCAGCCAAGCGCTCTCCGGGACTAGCGGATCCTACGAGCAGTACTTC. As protein: CASSQALSGTSGSYEQYF.